The 25 T cell receptor beta chains presented below share a single source sample, sequenced in a study of T-cell reconstitution after alpha-beta-depleted transplantation in children. A TCRbeta library incorporating unique molecular identifiers was prepared. One entry per CDR3 protein, called by TCRdb with MiXCR from the PCR reads. The sample records 600,000 to 700,000 distinct CDR3 sequences, roughly 13% being singletons. The material was PBMCs, obtained before TCRalphabeta/CD19-depleted stem cell transplant. The receptor set was obtained from a girl aged 2-15 years with congenital amegakaryocytic thrombocytopenia, due to receive a stem cell transplant.

The chain combines TRBV2 with TRBJ2-7; perhaps TRBD2 as D (5 bases). This CDR3 has 13 residues. Looked up from germline, CDR1 is SNHLY and CDR2 is FYNNEI. V lost 6 bases and J lost 2, with 11 bases in between. The CDR3 nucleotides are TGTGCCAGCAGACACGGGATTACCTACGAGCAGTACTTC. Protein sequence: CASRHGITYEQYF.

This clonotype has ten or more counts. The chain uses TRBV20-1 and TRBJ1-5, with 7 bases fitting TRBD1. CDR3 size: 13 residues. From germline, CDR1 is DFQATT and CDR2 SNEGSKA (reference sequence). J gave up 4 bases and V 2 bases, and 2 bases lay outside the gene matches. CDR3 sequence reads: CSARRDSNQPQHF. DNA of the CDR3: TGCAGTGCTAGAAGGGACAGTAATCAGCCCCAGCATTTT.

This clonotype was seen repeatedly, ten times or more. In DNA, the CDR3 is TGTGCCAGCAGCCAAGAACCGAGGGGGTACTACGAGCAGTACTTC. The encoded protein is CASSQEPRGYYEQYF. V gene TRBV3-1 combines with J gene TRBJ2-7, with a weak D call TRBD1 (6 bases). The CDR3 spans 15 residues. Trimming left V 0 bases short and J 3 bases short, with 12 bases between. The V gene's germline CDR1 is LGHDT and CDR2 YNNKEL (reference sequence).

This clonotype was detected a few times. The chain is built from TRBV25-1 and TRBJ1-2; D is ambiguous. V was cut by 8 bases and J by 6 bases, with 10 bases left in between. CDR1 is MGHDK, CDR2 SYGVNS, per germline. This CDR3 is built from 11 residues. The CDR3 loop reads CASGPGDGYTF. As DNA, the CDR3 is TGTGCCAGCGGGCCGGGCGATGGCTACACCTTC.

This rearrangement joins TRBV7-8 to TRBJ2-2; 7 nucleotides line up with TRBD1. The germline V gene has CDR1 SGHVS and CDR2 FQNEAQ. The CDR3 has 16 residues. Trimming took 2 bases from V and 6 from J; bases not matched to a gene: 9. The CDR3 coding sequence is TGTGCCAGCAGCTTAATCGGACAGGAATACCCCGGGGAGCTGTTTTTT. It encodes CASSLIGQEYPGELFF.

This clonotype was recorded many times. The chain combines TRBV7-3 with TRBJ2-3; perhaps TRBD2 as D (6 bases). Per the germline V gene, CDR1 is SGHTA and CDR2 is FQGTGA. V was clipped by 1 base and J by 1 base, with 9 bases between them. CDR3 length: 15 residues. CDR3 DNA sequence: TGTGCCAGCAGCTTAAGGTCTAGCGGCACAGATACGCAGTATTTT. This encodes CASSLRSSGTDTQYF.

This clonotype was seen at least ten times. This chain joins TRBV7-9 and TRBJ2-1; 8 bases align to TRBD2. V was pared by 3 bases and J by 5 bases, with 9 bases of the junction left unmatched. CDR3 length equals 16 residues. The V gene's germline CDR1 is SEHNR and CDR2 FQNEAQ (reference sequence). CDR3 DNA: TGTGCCAGCAGCTTTACACTAGCGGAGAGAAACAATGAGCAGTTCTTC. Protein sequence: CASSFTLAERNNEQFF.

Many counts were recorded for this clonotype. V usage is TRBV12-3 or TRBV12-4 and J usage is TRBJ1-5, with a possible D match to TRBD1 (5 bases). With 3 bases removed from V and 6 bases from J, the gap between germline ends came to 15 bases. This CDR3 has 15 residues. The CDR3 DNA is TGTGCCAGCAGTTTCCTGCCCGGGAGGGGTCAGCCCCAGCATTTT. It yields the protein CASSFLPGRGQPQHF.

A remark on this clonotype: This may be a read error: a much more frequent sequence differs by one nucleotide. Written as DNA, the CDR3 is TGCGCCAGCCGCCAAGTGTACAGGGTCTACGAGCAGTACTTC. It codes for CASRQVYRVYEQYF. The V gene is TRBV4-1, the J gene TRBJ2-7; D is possibly TRBD1 (6 bases). This CDR3 region has 14 residues. CDR1 MGHRA and CDR2 YSYEKL come from the germline V gene.

In DNA form, the CDR3 reads TGTGCCAGCAGCTTAGTCACCTCGTCCGACGAGCAGTACTTC. This encodes CASSLVTSSDEQYF. The chain is built from TRBV5-5 and TRBJ2-7; no clear D. Trimming stripped 2 bases from V and 5 bases from J, with 14 bases between. Germline V gene lookup returns CDR1 SGHKS and CDR2 YYEKEE (reference sequence). This CDR3 contains 14 residues.

The chain couples TRBV27 to TRBJ2-7, with a weak D call TRBD2 (6 bases). There are 14 residues in the CDR3. Germline lookup yields CDR1 MNHEY and CDR2 SMNVEV (reference sequence). V gave up 5 bases and J gave up 6 bases, with 17 bases separating them. The CDR3 is CASSADDWGVEQYF. The CDR3 nucleotides read TGTGCCAGCAGTGCGGACGACTGGGGGGTCGAGCAGTACTTC.

The chain uses TRBV12-3 or TRBV12-4 and TRBJ2-7; a possible D gene is TRBD2 (7 bases). The CDR3 covers 15 residues. Trimming took off 3 bases at V and 0 bases at J, with 12 bases between the two ends. The CDR3 spells CASSLWEGGSYEQYF. For the CDR3, the DNA is TGTGCCAGCAGTTTGTGGGAGGGGGGCTCCTACGAGCAGTACTTC.

This clonotype has a count of ten or more. The genes are TRBV20-1 and TRBJ1-1; D gene ambiguous. The germline V gene encodes CDR1 DFQATT and CDR2 SNEGSKA (reference sequence). The ends were cut back, 6 bases at V and 0 bases at J, with 11 bases in the middle. The CDR3 is 13 amino acids. Written as DNA, the CDR3 is TGCAGTGCCACCCCGGGATTGAACACTGAAGCTTTCTTT. Translating it yields CSATPGLNTEAFF.

This clonotype was seen at least ten times. The gene calls are TRBV29-1 and TRBJ2-1; TRBD1 is a possible D gene (6 bases). Germline V gene data show CDR1 as SQVTM and CDR2 as ANQGSEA. Deletions cut 6 bases from V and 5 bases from J, with 20 bases between. The CDR3 has 15 amino acids. CDR3 sequence: CSVESDRGPDNEQFF. The CDR3 nucleotides read TGCAGCGTGGAATCGGACAGAGGGCCGGACAATGAGCAGTTCTTC.

The chain is built from TRBV11-2 and TRBJ2-5; 7 bases are a match to TRBD2. Germline V gene sequence: CDR1 SGHAT, CDR2 FQNNGV. The length of the CDR3 is 15 residues. With V trimmed by 5 bases and J by 4 bases, 10 bases remained unmatched. The CDR3 DNA is TGTGCCAGCAGCCAGTGGGGGGGAGTGGGAGAGACCCAGTACTTC. As protein: CASSQWGGVGETQYF. Drawing the rest from reference TRBV11-2 and TRBJ2-5, the complete variable domain is EAGVAQSPRYKIIEKRQSVAFWCNPISGHATLYWYQQILGQGPKLLIQFQNNGVVDDSQLPKDRFSAERLKGVDSTLKIQPAKLEDSAVYLCASSQWGGVGETQYFGPGTRLLVL.

The table lists this clonotype with a few counts. The chain recombines TRBV7-9 with TRBJ2-7; D remains unclear. V lost 3 bases, J lost 6 bases, and 15 bases lay in between. This CDR3 comprises 14 residues. Germline loops: CDR1 SEHNR, CDR2 FQNEAQ (reference sequence). As DNA, the CDR3 is TGTGCCAGCAGCTTGGGCCCGAACAACCCCGAGCAGTACTTC. Its protein product is CASSLGPNNPEQYF.

V is TRBV20-1 and J is TRBJ1-2; weak D call: TRBD1 (5 bases). V lost 6 bases, J lost 5 bases, and 16 bases lay in between. CDR1 and CDR2 from the germline V gene are DFQATT and SNEGSKA (reference sequence). The CDR3 extends over 13 amino acids. The CDR3 protein is CSATDSWGYGYTF. As DNA, the CDR3 is TGCAGTGCCACGGACTCATGGGGGTATGGCTACACCTTC.

This clonotype was detected many times. The chain uses TRBV20-1 and TRBJ1-2; D is unclear. CDR1 is DFQATT and CDR2 is SNEGSKA in the germline V gene (reference sequence). This CDR3 comprises 14 residues. V dropped 0 bases and J dropped 8 bases, with 16 bases sitting between them. CDR3 DNA sequence: TGCAGTGCTAGAGATCTAGCCAAGGCGGAGGGCTACACCTTC. This encodes CSARDLAKAEGYTF.

This clonotype has only a few counts. The chain recombines TRBV20-1 with TRBJ1-1; a possible D gene is TRBD1 (5 bases). Germline V gene sequence: CDR1 DFQATT, CDR2 SNEGSKA (reference sequence). There are 13 residues in the CDR3. This chain's CDR3 is CSPTGPTNTEAFF. CDR3 coding DNA: TGCAGCCCCACGGGACCGACGAACACTGAAGCTTTCTTT.

A note on this clonotype: At one boundary the junction diverges from the germline segment, which might be a read error. The V gene is TRBV6-1, the J gene TRBJ2-1; D is perhaps TRBD2 (5 bases). Germline V gene sequence: CDR1 MNHNS, CDR2 SASEGT. The CDR3 covers 14 residues. CDR3 in amino acids: CASGRSSSYNELFF. The DNA for the CDR3 is TGTGCCAGCGGCCGATCTAGCTCCTACAATGAGCTGTTCTTC.

This clonotype was seen at least ten times. The chain is built from TRBV12-3 or TRBV12-4 and TRBJ2-4; no reliable D call. The CDR3 sequence is 17 residues long. Trimming left V 1 base short and J 3 bases short, with 16 bases between. The CDR3 loop is CASSLVPSGKGKNIQYF. The CDR3 nucleotides read TGTGCCAGCAGTTTAGTGCCATCAGGAAAGGGCAAAAACATTCAGTACTTC.

V usage is TRBV5-1 and J usage is TRBJ2-1; D may correspond to TRBD1 or TRBD2 (5 bases each). V shed 4 bases and J shed 10 bases, with 18 bases lying between them. This CDR3 comprises 14 residues. In germline, CDR1 is SGHRS, CDR2 YFSETQ. The CDR3 DNA is TGCGCCAGCAGCCTGGGGACGGCCTCCTTGGAGCAGTTCTTC. Translation gives CASSLGTASLEQFF.

The V gene is TRBV30, the J gene TRBJ2-7; perhaps TRBD2 as D (6 bases). Trimming took 3 bases from V and 2 from J, leaving 11 bases between them. The germline gives CDR1 GTSNPN, CDR2 SVGIG (reference sequence). There are 13 residues in the CDR3. CDR3 protein: CAWSGGQTYEQYF. DNA for the CDR3: TGTGCCTGGAGCGGGGGTCAAACCTACGAGCAGTACTTC.

A few counts support this clonotype. The V call is TRBV3-1, the J call TRBJ2-7, with 7 positions matching TRBD1. Germline V gene data show CDR1 as LGHDT and CDR2 as YNNKEL (reference sequence). The CDR3 runs to 17 residues. Losses at the gene ends were 3 bases for V and 8 bases for J; bases not matched to a gene: 19. CDR3 protein: CASSQAIRQGKSSQQYF. Written as DNA, the CDR3 is TGTGCCAGCAGCCAGGCTATTCGACAGGGAAAATCCTCCCAGCAGTACTTC.

This clonotype showed up just a few times. The V and J genes are TRBV20-1 and TRBJ2-1; 8 bases fit TRBD2. The V and J ends lost 2 bases and 2 bases, in that order; junction bases with no gene match: 8. This CDR3 contains 16 residues. CDR1 and CDR2 from the germline V gene are DFQATT and SNEGSKA (reference sequence). The CDR3 nucleotides read TGCAGTGCTAGACAGACTAGCGCCGAGACCTACAATGAGCAGTTCTTC. Translating gives CSARQTSAETYNEQFF.